One and the same sample provided the 20 T cell receptor beta chains below, sequenced in a study of blood T cell repertoires in COVID-19. Sequenced by immunoSEQ multiplex PCR; TCRdb stores in-frame clones only, minus some. This table has some 52,000 clones, roughly 89% appearing once. The sample taken for sequencing was peripheral blood. These receptors all stem from a man aged 55 to 70 with active COVID-19.

CDR3 DNA: TGTGCCAGCAGCTTGGATCCAGGGTCGGGTGAAGCTTTCTTT. Translated: CASSLDPGSGEAFF. This chain connects TRBV5-5 to TRBJ1-1, with D perhaps TRBD1 (5 bases). The germline V and J ends were trimmed by 0 bases and 7 bases, with 13 bases remaining between them. The CDR3 covers 14 residues. Germline lookup yields CDR1 SGHKS and CDR2 YYEKEE (reference sequence).

The chain links TRBV18 to TRBJ2-3; TRBD2 might be the D (5 bases). Germline V lookup: CDR1 KGHSH, CDR2 LQKENI. The CDR3 loop spans 17 amino acids. The germline V and J ends were trimmed by 2 bases and 4 bases, with 19 bases remaining between them. CDR3 loop: CASSPRRIPKGADTQYF. The CDR3 DNA is TGTGCCAGCTCACCAAGGCGGATCCCCAAGGGAGCAGATACGCAGTATTTT.

The chain is built from TRBV5-1 and TRBJ1-2; possibly TRBD1 for D (6 bases). This CDR3 comprises 15 residues. With 1 base removed from V and 4 bases from J, the gap between germline ends came to 14 bases. Germline CDR1 and CDR2: SGHRS and YFSETQ. CDR3 residues: CASSLQQGGTYGYTF. The CDR3 DNA sequence: TGCGCCAGCAGCTTGCAGCAAGGGGGAACCTATGGCTACACCTTC.

V gene TRBV28 combines with J gene TRBJ1-6, with D tentatively TRBD1 (6 bases). From germline, CDR1 is MDHEN and CDR2 SYDVKM. With 8 bases removed from V and 10 bases from J, the gap between germline ends came to 15 bases. The CDR3 covers 13 residues. For the CDR3, the DNA is TGTGCCAGCCGGGTGGGGACACGGTCACCCCTCCACTTT. Its translation is CASRVGTRSPLHF.

This clone occurred once. The chain combines TRBV3-1 (or the pseudogene TRBV3-2) with TRBJ2-5, with 7 bases aligning to TRBD1. The germline V gene has CDR1 LGHDT and CDR2 YNNKEL (reference sequence). V gave up 2 bases and J gave up 6 bases; unmatched junction bases: 6. The CDR3 totals 14 residues. The CDR3: CASSQRQGRKTQYF. CDR3 nucleotides: TGTGCCAGCAGCCAAAGACAGGGTCGTAAGACCCAGTACTTC.

The chain joins TRBV28 to TRBJ2-1; 12 nucleotides agree with TRBD1. Germline CDR1 is MDHEN and CDR2 is SYDVKM. The junction had 18 bases not matched to a gene; V was cut back by 2 bases and J by 4 bases. The CDR3 covers 21 residues. CDR3 amino acids: CASSLVRGTGGAWGRYNEQFF. The CDR3 coding sequence is TGTGCCAGCAGTTTAGTCCGTGGGACAGGGGGCGCCTGGGGGAGGTACAATGAGCAGTTCTTC.

The chain couples TRBV4-2 to TRBJ2-1; 13 nucleotides align to TRBD2. This CDR3 is 16 amino acids long. Germline loops: CDR1 LGHNA, CDR2 YNFKEQ. After removal of 4 bases from V and 6 bases from J, the junction contained 6 bases not matched to a gene. CDR3 sequence reads: CASSPGTSGARNEQFF. The CDR3 bases are TGTGCCAGCAGCCCCGGGACTAGCGGGGCCCGCAATGAGCAGTTCTTC.

V usage is TRBV10-3 and J usage is TRBJ2-6; TRBD1 matches 7 bases. The V and J ends lost 6 bases and 2 bases, in that order; junction bases with no gene match: 1. The CDR3 totals 14 residues. Germline V gene data show CDR1 as ENHRY and CDR2 as SYGVKD. This chain's CDR3 is CAIRDRTGANVLTF. In DNA, the CDR3 is TGTGCCATCAGGGACAGGACTGGGGCCAACGTCCTGACTTTC.

The rearrangement uses TRBV6-2 or TRBV6-3 and TRBJ2-2, with 8 bases matching TRBD2. V lost 2 bases, J lost 0 bases, and 5 bases stayed unmatched. Per germline, CDR1 MNHEY and CDR2 SVGEGT. This CDR3 comprises 17 residues. CDR3 sequence reads: CASSYRGGPPNTGELFF. As DNA, the CDR3 is TGTGCCAGCAGTTACCGGGGGGGCCCCCCGAACACCGGGGAGCTGTTTTTT.

This sequence joins TRBV19 and TRBJ2-1; 12 bases are shared with TRBD2. This CDR3 is built from 16 residues. J was trimmed by 8 bases and V by 3 bases; bases with no gene match: 8. The germline V gene encodes CDR1 LNHDA and CDR2 SQIVND (reference sequence). The CDR3 bases are TGTGCCAGTAGTATCCCCCTAGCGGGAGGGCATGATGAGCAGTTCTTC. It encodes CASSIPLAGGHDEQFF.

The chain carries TRBV5-8 and TRBJ2-7, with a weak D call TRBD1 (6 bases). V gave up 3 bases and J gave up 4 bases, with 11 bases separating them. The CDR3 consists of 13 residues. Germline values: CDR1 SGHTS, CDR2 YDEGEE. This CDR3 reads CASSWLQGYEQYF. In DNA form, the CDR3 reads TGTGCCAGCAGCTGGTTACAGGGATACGAGCAGTACTTC. Together with reference TRBV5-8 and TRBJ2-7, the CDR3 gives the full variable domain: EAGVTQSPTHLIKTRGQQATLRCSPISGHTSVYWYQQALGLGLQFLLWYDEGEERNRGNFPPRFSGRQFPNYSSELNVNALELEDSALYLCASSWLQGYEQYFGPGTRLTVT.

The chain uses TRBV5-1 and TRBJ2-1; the match to TRBD2 covers 11 bases. Germline V gives CDR1 SGHRS, CDR2 YFSETQ. This CDR3 contains 16 residues. V dropped 4 bases and J dropped 3; count of bases not matched to a gene: 6. CDR3 residues: CASSLSTSGGYNEQFF. The CDR3 DNA is TGCGCCAGCAGCCTATCAACTAGCGGGGGCTACAATGAGCAGTTCTTC.

The chain recombines TRBV4-3 with TRBJ2-1; D not resolved. Per germline, CDR1 LGHNA and CDR2 YSLEER. The V and J ends lost 3 bases and 6 bases respectively, with 12 bases between them. This CDR3 is 14 amino acids long. DNA for the CDR3: TGCGCCAGCAGCCATAAAACTGCGCCCAATGAGCAGTTCTTC. This sequence encodes CASSHKTAPNEQFF.

This clone was seen only once. This chain links TRBV7-2 with TRBJ1-1; D gene ambiguous. V was trimmed by 3 bases and J by 5 bases, leaving 16 bases between them. There are 15 residues in the CDR3. The V gene's germline CDR1 is SGHTA and CDR2 FQGNSA. In DNA form, the CDR3 reads TGTGCCAGCAGCTTGAGGGTTGGAGTAAGGACTGAAGCTTTCTTT. Translating gives CASSLRVGVRTEAFF.

This clone was found once. The chain has TRBV5-1 and TRBJ1-4; 9 nucleotides match TRBD1. This CDR3 spans 17 amino acids. Germline CDR1 reads SGHRS; CDR2 reads YFSETQ. After removal of 2 bases from V and 7 bases from J, the junction contained 12 bases not matched to a gene. The CDR3 is CASSLQSHTGGVEKLFF. The DNA for the CDR3 is TGCGCCAGCAGCTTACAATCACACACAGGGGGCGTTGAAAAACTGTTTTTT. Combining the CDR3 with reference TRBV5-1 and TRBJ1-4 gives the whole variable domain KAGVTQTPRYLIKTRGQQVTLSCSPISGHRSVSWYQQTPGQGLQFLFEYFSETQRNKGNFPGRFSGRQFSNSRSEMNVSTLELGDSALYLCASSLQSHTGGVEKLFFGSGTQLSVL.

This chain connects TRBV24-1 to TRBJ2-1, with 11 bases lining up with TRBD1. Germline CDR1 is KGHDR and CDR2 is SFDVKD. The CDR3 loop spans 16 amino acids. Unmatched junction bases numbered 2, after V lost 3 bases and J lost 2 bases. CDR3 sequence reads: CATSDRDRGAYNEQFF. CDR3 bases: TGTGCCACCAGTGATAGGGACAGGGGGGCCTACAATGAGCAGTTCTTC.

CDR3 loop: CASSLGLVEYNEQFF. CDR3 nucleotides: TGTGCCAGCAGCTTAGGACTAGTGGAGTACAATGAGCAGTTCTTC. The rearrangement links TRBV7-2 to TRBJ2-1; TRBD2 is a possible D gene (6 bases). Per the germline V gene, CDR1 is SGHTA and CDR2 is FQGNSA. V shed 1 base and J shed 4 bases, with 11 bases lying between them. The CDR3 contains 15 residues.

This rearrangement joins TRBV9 to TRBJ2-7, with a tentative D call TRBD1 (5 bases). This CDR3 region has 13 residues. The ends were cut back, 3 bases at V and 3 bases at J, with 10 bases in the middle. Looked up from germline, CDR1 is SGDLS and CDR2 is YYNGEE. The CDR3 DNA sequence: TGTGCCAGCAGCGCTCAGGGTAACTACGAGCAGTACTTC. This gives the protein CASSAQGNYEQYF. Using reference TRBV9 and TRBJ2-7 for the parts outside the CDR3, the full variable domain is DSGVTQTPKHLITATGQRVTLRCSPRSGDLSVYWYQQSLDQGLQFLIQYYNGEERAKGNILERFSAQQFPDLHSELNLSSLELGDSALYFCASSAQGNYEQYFGPGTRLTVT.

This sequence joins TRBV3-1 (or the pseudogene TRBV3-2) and TRBJ2-3; 10 bases match TRBD2. CDR3 length: 15 amino acids. The junction had 4 bases not matched to a gene; V was cut back by 1 base and J by 6 bases. Germline CDR1 LGHDT, CDR2 YNNKEL (reference sequence). This CDR3 reads CASSQASGSLDTQYF. The CDR3 region has the DNA TGTGCCAGCAGCCAAGCTAGCGGGAGCCTCGATACGCAGTATTTT.

There are a few counts of this clone. The J gene is TRBJ2-2, the V gene TRBV4-2, with D possibly being TRBD2 (6 bases). The CDR3 spans 15 residues. The ends were cut back, 3 bases at V and 7 bases at J, with 15 bases in the middle. The germline V gene has CDR1 LGHNA and CDR2 YNFKEQ. CDR3 in DNA: TGTGCCAGCAGCCAGGCGACGACTAGTATCGGGGAGCTGTTTTTT. Its protein product is CASSQATTSIGELFF.